A selection of T cell receptor beta chains follows, all from one sample in a study of blood T cell repertoires in COVID-19. The method was immunoSEQ multiplex PCR; TCRdb's version includes in-frame clones alone and lacks a portion of them. The sample records fewer than 110,000 clones, about 80% being singletons. The specimen was peripheral blood. Every receptor here comes from a human donor in a cohort sampled during active COVID-19. Both conserved end residues are part of each CDR3. Each record gives: J gene, V gene, CDR3 protein.

TRBJ1-1 | TRBV7-8 | CASSYSGRGPEAFF
TRBJ1-1 | TRBV12-3/TRBV12-4 | CASSFGGNAEAFF
TRBJ2-1 | TRBV18 | CASSPGQGFSEQFF
TRBJ1-2 | TRBV19 | CASSNPPRLGYTF
TRBJ2-3 | TRBV5-6 | CASSLEGASADTQYF
TRBJ2-7 | TRBV27 | CASSLEQGKFYEQYF
TRBJ2-3 | TRBV11-1 | CASSLMAGESTDTQYF
TRBJ1-2 | TRBV6-5 | CASSYDRNYGYTF
TRBJ2-5 | TRBV5-1 | CASSPGLAFQETQYF
TRBJ1-3 | TRBV5-1 | CASSLRGQGISGNTIYF
TRBJ1-2 | TRBV19 | CASRGTGGYGYTF
TRBJ1-5 | TRBV4-1 | CASSPRTGNQPQHF
TRBJ2-3 | TRBV12-5 | CASGLRTGSTDTQYF
TRBJ2-2 | TRBV11-1 | CASSLGRGDTGELFF
TRBJ2-1 | TRBV7-3 | CASSWDFYNEQFF
TRBJ2-7 | TRBV6-1 | CASSEGGYEQYF
TRBJ1-1 | TRBV20-1 | CGTGEAFF
TRBJ2-3 | TRBV7-9 | CASSRLAGGISTDTQYF
TRBJ1-2 | TRBV4-2 | CASSQEQGSAYGYTF
TRBJ2-3 | TRBV10-1 | CASSEKRGGTDTQYF
TRBJ2-3 | TRBV9 | CASSVAAGAGDTQYF
TRBJ1-2 | TRBV4-1 | CASSQDLSSTGGTRYGYTF
TRBJ2-2 | TRBV14 | CASSHRLTGTGELFF
TRBJ1-2 | TRBV7-9 | CASSLDPTGSGHYGYTF
TRBJ1-1 | TRBV18 | CASSPRQGAAEAFF
TRBJ1-6 | TRBV5-4 | CASSPEQGGMESPLHF
TRBJ2-3 | TRBV5-5 | CASSPGQGAFTDTQYF
TRBJ1-1 | TRBV27 | CASSLSGRNTEAFF
TRBJ1-1 | TRBV19 | CASSFRENTEAFF
TRBJ2-3 | TRBV5-1 | CASSSAGQGVSDTQYF
TRBJ1-1 | TRBV19 | CASRRTGGRNTEAFF
TRBJ1-4 | TRBV21-1 | CASRDSRGKLFF
TRBJ1-1 | TRBV5-8 | CASSPWDKRNTEAFF
TRBJ2-2 | TRBV4-2 | CASTQGKGAGTGELFF
TRBJ1-1 | TRBV7-2 | CASSPRHITEAFF
TRBJ2-3 | TRBV4-1 | CASSQEKRGAGDTQYF
TRBJ2-7 | TRBV18 | CASSPRQGSSYEQYF
TRBJ2-2 | TRBV4-2 | CASSQDVLSGELFF
TRBJ1-6 | TRBV28 | CASRSGGAGSPLHF
TRBJ2-5 | TRBV5-1 | CASMGLETQYF
TRBJ2-3 | TRBV5-1 | CASTPLETGVTDTQYF
TRBJ1-1 | TRBV5-5 | CASSLYSGTANTEAFF
TRBJ2-4 | TRBV4-1 | CASSQDRQGANIQYF
TRBJ2-3 | TRBV5-8 | CASSLARRGDTDTQYF
TRBJ1-6 | TRBV7-8 | CASSLALRETYNSPLHF
TRBJ1-1 | TRBV2 | CASSQQGGTEAFF
TRBJ1-1 | TRBV7-2 | CASSLKGGRGIGTEAFF
TRBJ1-5 | TRBV27 | CASSVSGPLGNQPQHF
TRBJ2-7 | TRBV19 | CASSITSVHEQYF
TRBJ1-1 | TRBV4-2 | CASSQDGGEGTEAFF
TRBJ2-1 | TRBV5-4 | CASSRDRGIYNEQFF
TRBJ2-5 | TRBV7-3 | CASEVALEETQYF
TRBJ1-2 | TRBV18 | CASSPLTGGRDYGYTF
TRBJ2-3 | TRBV20-1 | CSASKGAGETQYF
TRBJ1-1 | TRBV5-1 | CASSTDTNTEAFF
TRBJ1-2 | TRBV15 | CATSRDRTANYGYTF
TRBJ1-5 | TRBV7-9 | CASSSGLSNQPQHF